One and the same sample provided the 30 T cell receptor beta chains below, sequenced in a study of blood T cell repertoires in COVID-19. Here immunoSEQ multiplex PCR was the method, and the copy in TCRdb shows in-frame clones only, minus some. The sample lists 270,000 or so clones; roughly 93% were seen once. The sequenced sample was PBMCs or T cells enriched from blood (not recorded which). These receptor sequences come from a middle-aged woman with acute COVID-19.

The chain couples TRBV20-1 to TRBJ1-3, with D possibly being TRBD1 (5 bases). The germline gives CDR1 DFQATT, CDR2 SNEGSKA (reference sequence). The CDR3 loop spans 14 amino acids. V dropped 3 bases and J dropped 2 bases, with 11 bases sitting between them. DNA of the CDR3: TGCAGTGCTAGTATCCCAGGGACTGGAAACACCATATATTTT. Translated, it gives CSASIPGTGNTIYF.

This rearrangement joins TRBV7-9 to TRBJ1-5; 7 positions match TRBD1. The germline V gene encodes CDR1 SEHNR and CDR2 FQNEAQ (reference sequence). V lost 5 bases, J lost 7 bases, and 5 bases stayed unmatched. This CDR3 contains 13 residues. The CDR3 loop is CASSPTGHQPQHF. The DNA for the CDR3 is TGTGCCAGCAGCCCGACAGGGCACCAGCCCCAGCATTTT.

The V gene is TRBV11-1, the J gene TRBJ1-3, with 8 bases identical to TRBD1. This CDR3 is 14 amino acids long. Germline V lookup: CDR1 SGHAT, CDR2 FQDESV (reference sequence). V was clipped by 5 bases and J by 4 bases; unmatched bases: 4. CDR3 residues: CASSPDRAGNTIYF. DNA for the CDR3: TGTGCCAGCAGCCCGGACAGGGCAGGAAACACCATATATTTT. The complete variable domain, with remaining parts taken from reference TRBV11-1 and TRBJ1-3, reads EAEVAQSPRYKITEKSQAVAFWCDPISGHATLYWYRQILGQGPELLVQFQDESVVDDSQLPKDRFSAERLKGVDSTLKIQPAELGDSAMYLCASSPDRAGNTIYFGEGSWLTVV.

The chain recombines TRBV5-6 with TRBJ1-5; no clear D. Germline CDR1 SGHDT, CDR2 YYEEEE. The germline V and J ends were trimmed by 0 bases and 1 base, with 5 bases remaining between them. CDR3 length: 14 amino acids. CDR3 nucleotide sequence: TGTGCCAGCAGCTTGGGACACAGCAATCAGCCCCAGCATTTT. Translation: CASSLGHSNQPQHF.

The chain employs TRBV2 and TRBJ1-4; D uncertain. V was pared by 2 bases and J by 0 bases, with 7 bases between. In germline, CDR1 is SNHLY, CDR2 FYNNEI. CDR3 length equals 15 residues. CDR3 sequence (DNA): TGTGCCAGCAGTGAACAGTCTGCAACTAATGAAAAACTGTTTTTT. Protein sequence: CASSEQSATNEKLFF.

The chain is built from TRBV14 and TRBJ1-3; 7 bases are shared with TRBD1. Germline V lookup: CDR1 SGHDN, CDR2 FVKESK. J was trimmed by 0 bases and V by 0 bases; bases with no gene match: 8. This CDR3 spans 18 amino acids. This CDR3 reads CASSQDRGQVYSGNTIYF. The CDR3 coding sequence is TGTGCCAGCAGCCAAGATCGAGGACAGGTGTACTCTGGAAACACCATATATTTT.

The chain carries TRBV7-2 and TRBJ1-2, with D maybe TRBD1 (5 bases). Per the germline V gene, CDR1 is SGHTA and CDR2 is FQGNSA. The CDR3 consists of 17 residues. V was trimmed by 1 base and J by 4 bases, leaving 19 bases between them. The DNA for the CDR3 is TGTGCCAGCAGCTTAGGGTTCGGGCAGGGAGGGTCCTATGGCTACACCTTC. Its protein is CASSLGFGQGGSYGYTF. The entire variable domain, with the rest obtained from reference TRBV7-2 and TRBJ1-2, is as follows: GAGVSQSPSNKVTEKGKDVELRCDPISGHTALYWYRQSLGQGLEFLIYFQGNSAPDKSGLPSDRFSAERTGGSVSTLTIQRTQQEDSAVYLCASSLGFGQGGSYGYTFGSGTRLTVV.

In its sample, this clone was seen a few times. This chain links TRBV11-2 with TRBJ2-1; TRBD2 is a possible D gene (6 bases). The V and J ends lost 5 bases and 4 bases respectively, with 18 bases between them. The CDR3 has 16 amino acids. Germline assignment: CDR1 SGHAT and CDR2 FQNNGV. The CDR3 loop is CASSTRRAQLYNEQFF. The CDR3 coding sequence is TGTGCCAGCAGCACCCGGAGGGCCCAACTATACAATGAGCAGTTCTTC.

This clone was seen a handful of times. The chain employs TRBV3-1 (or the pseudogene TRBV3-2) and TRBJ2-7; D is unclear. The CDR3 has 12 amino acids. Germline CDR1 is LGHDT and CDR2 is YNNKEL (reference sequence). V was trimmed by 1 base and J by 3 bases, leaving 4 bases between them. CDR3 coding DNA: TGTGCCAGCAGCCAAGTAGTCTACGAGCAGTACTTC. It codes for CASSQVVYEQYF.

The chain links TRBV19 to TRBJ1-6, with TRBD1 identical over 8 bases. Trimming took 6 bases from V and 6 from J; bases not matched to a gene: 4. The CDR3 totals 14 residues. Germline V CDR1 and CDR2: LNHDA, SQIVND (reference sequence). The CDR3 DNA is TGTGCCAGTAGGCTAACAGGGGGTAATTCACCCCTCCACTTT. Its protein is CASRLTGGNSPLHF.

The CDR3 DNA is TGTGCCAGCAGTTTCGGGACAGTTCATGTCTCCGAGCAGTACTTC. Its translation is CASSFGTVHVSEQYF. The rearrangement uses TRBV28 and TRBJ2-7; TRBD1 aligns across 7 bases. V shed 3 bases, J shed 6 bases, and the junction held 11 bases outside the gene matches. CDR1 MDHEN and CDR2 SYDVKM come from the germline V gene. This CDR3 is 15 amino acids long.

This clone occurred a few times. The chain uses TRBV18 and TRBJ1-1; tentatively, D is TRBD1 (6 bases). Trimming left V 6 bases short and J 3 bases short, with 14 bases between. CDR1 is KGHSH, CDR2 LQKENI, per germline. There are 14 residues in the CDR3. The CDR3 spells CASSAQGSDTEAFF. CDR3 nucleotides: TGTGCCAGCTCCGCGCAGGGGTCGGACACTGAAGCTTTCTTT.

The rearrangement uses TRBV11-3 and TRBJ2-1; 12 positions agree with TRBD2. The V and J ends lost 4 bases and 6 bases, in that order; junction bases with no gene match: 7. CDR1 and CDR2 (germline): SGHNT, YENEEA. This CDR3 has 16 amino acids. The chain's CDR3 is CASSSRSSGRGNEQFF. The CDR3 DNA reads TGTGCCAGCAGCTCTAGATCTAGCGGGAGGGGCAATGAGCAGTTCTTC.

The chain recombines TRBV4-1 with TRBJ1-2; 8 bases are a match to TRBD1. CDR1 is MGHRA, CDR2 YSYEKL, per germline. Trimming at V came to 5 bases and at J to 4 bases, leaving 12 bases not matched to a gene. The CDR3 runs 16 residues. CDR3 sequence reads: CASSTYKTGEAYGYTF. The CDR3, as DNA: TGCGCCAGCAGCACATACAAGACAGGGGAAGCCTATGGCTACACCTTC.

The chain links TRBV27 to TRBJ2-7, with 9 bases matching TRBD1. Looked up from germline, CDR1 is MNHEY and CDR2 is SMNVEV (reference sequence). The CDR3 has 15 amino acids. J lost 3 bases, V lost 6 bases, and 9 bases had no gene match. CDR3 sequence (DNA): TGTGCCAGCAGCCCGGCCGGGACAGGGATCTACGAGCAGTACTTC. It encodes CASSPAGTGIYEQYF.

J is TRBJ2-7 and V is TRBV29-1, with 8 bases lining up with TRBD1. Germline assignment: CDR1 SQVTM and CDR2 ANQGSEA. J gave up 11 bases and V 1 base, and 7 bases lay outside the gene matches. This CDR3 is 12 amino acids long. The CDR3: CSVEGTGPGEYF. The CDR3 DNA reads TGCAGCGTTGAAGGGACAGGGCCGGGAGAGTACTTC.

V and J are TRBV3-1 (or the pseudogene TRBV3-2) and TRBJ1-2; D is possibly TRBD1 (6 bases). The CDR3 has 14 amino acids. The germline V gene encodes CDR1 LGHDT and CDR2 YNNKEL (reference sequence). Trimming removed 6 bases at V and 4 bases at J, with 15 bases between. Written as DNA, the CDR3 is TGTGCCAGCAGATCTTCGGGACATTTCTATGGCTACACCTTC. Protein sequence: CASRSSGHFYGYTF.

The chain recombines TRBV5-1 with TRBJ1-2; no reliable D call. Germline V gene lookup returns CDR1 SGHRS and CDR2 YFSETQ. The CDR3 consists of 14 residues. Trimming removed 7 bases at V and 2 bases at J, with 15 bases between. CDR3 in DNA: TGCGCCAGCCAACCAACAGCCACCAACTATGGCTACACCTTC. Translation: CASQPTATNYGYTF.

The chain recombines TRBV6-2 or TRBV6-3 with TRBJ2-1; TRBD2 matches at 9 bases. Germline V gene sequence: CDR1 MNHEY, CDR2 SVGEGT. CDR3 length: 14 residues. V trimming: 7 bases; J trimming: 4 bases; junction bases outside the gene matches: 5. CDR3 loop: CASTPAGGYNEQFF. The CDR3 DNA reads as TGTGCCAGCACCCCAGCGGGAGGTTACAATGAGCAGTTCTTC.

The chain has TRBV29-1 and TRBJ2-3; 11 bases match TRBD2. Trimming took 1 base from V and 2 from J; bases not matched to a gene: 14. This CDR3 has 19 amino acids. Germline V gene lookup returns CDR1 SQVTM and CDR2 ANQGSEA. CDR3 DNA sequence: TGCAGCGTTGAAGTGCGGGAACTAGCGGGGGCCCGCGTCACAGATACGCAGTATTTT. Translated: CSVEVRELAGARVTDTQYF.

V is TRBV11-2 and J is TRBJ1-2; D remains ambiguous. The V and J ends lost 3 bases and 6 bases respectively, with 17 bases between them. Germline V gene sequence: CDR1 SGHAT, CDR2 FQNNGV. This CDR3 contains 15 residues. CDR3 protein: CASSFGPGQLDGYTF. For the CDR3, the DNA is TGTGCCAGCAGCTTCGGTCCTGGGCAGCTGGATGGCTACACCTTC.

The V call is TRBV5-4, the J call TRBJ2-3, with D possibly matching TRBD1 (6 bases). The CDR3 is made up of 15 amino acids. V was trimmed by 2 bases and J by 2 bases, leaving 12 bases between them. Germline assignment: CDR1 SGHNT and CDR2 YYREEE (reference sequence). The CDR3 DNA sequence: TGTGCCAGCAGCTTTAGGACAGATCTCACAGATACGCAGTATTTT. It is translated as CASSFRTDLTDTQYF.

The rearrangement uses TRBV18 and TRBJ1-2; D may be TRBD1 (5 bases). The CDR3 is made up of 15 amino acids. Germline V gene lookup returns CDR1 KGHSH and CDR2 LQKENI. V lost 3 bases to trimming and J lost 7 bases, with 18 bases between them. The CDR3 DNA sequence: TGTGCCAGCTCACCGCAGCGTCCAGGGAATTTTGGCTACACCTTC. This gives the protein CASSPQRPGNFGYTF.

CDR3 bases: TGTGCCAGCAGCGTACGTGAAGGACTGAATTCACCCCTCCACTTT. Translated, it gives CASSVREGLNSPLHF. The chain joins TRBV9 to TRBJ1-6; D remains ambiguous. The V gene lost 1 base and the J gene lost 7 bases, with 12 bases spanning the gap. The germline gives CDR1 SGDLS, CDR2 YYNGEE. The CDR3 loop spans 15 amino acids.

The chain recombines TRBV21-1 with TRBJ1-6. TRBV21-1 is shown as a pseudogene. The CDR3 is 17 residues long. DNA for the CDR3: TGTGCCAGCAGCAAAGATCGGCCGGGGTTTTTAGATTCACCCCTCCACTTT. Translated, it gives CASSKDRPGFLDSPLHF.

This clone was seen once. This chain uses TRBV7-2 with TRBJ2-2; 7 bases are shared with TRBD1. Germline CDR1 reads SGHTA; CDR2 reads FQGNSA. The trim removed 3 bases at V and 0 bases at J, leaving 10 bases unmatched. The CDR3 has 18 residues. CDR3 nucleotide sequence: TGTGCCAGCAGCTTTCTCCCCCCGGGACAGCCGAACACCGGGGAGCTGTTTTTT. Amino acid sequence: CASSFLPPGQPNTGELFF.

This clone was detected only once. The chain recombines TRBV4-3 with TRBJ2-1; possibly TRBD1 for D (6 bases). CDR1 and CDR2 from the germline V gene are LGHNA and YSLEER. Trimming cost V 1 base and J 4 bases, with 17 bases left between them. CDR3 size: 17 residues. The CDR3 protein is CASSQADLNRVYNEQFF. CDR3 bases: TGCGCCAGCAGCCAAGCCGACTTGAACAGGGTGTACAATGAGCAGTTCTTC.

This rearrangement joins TRBV6-5 to TRBJ2-7; 11 bases line up with TRBD1. Losses at the gene ends were 5 bases for V and 4 bases for J; bases not matched to a gene: 7. The germline gives CDR1 MNHEY, CDR2 SVGAGI. CDR3 length equals 15 residues. The CDR3 region is CASSPGQGAFYEQYF. The CDR3 nucleotides read TGTGCCAGCAGTCCCGGACAGGGGGCCTTTTACGAGCAGTACTTC.

The gene calls are TRBV28 and TRBJ1-5, with a weak D call TRBD1 (5 bases). Trimming took 7 bases from V and 4 from J, leaving 11 bases between them. CDR3 length: 13 residues. Germline V gene sequence: CDR1 MDHEN, CDR2 SYDVKM. This CDR3 is CASIDSRNQPQHF. The CDR3 DNA reads as TGTGCCAGCATTGACAGCCGAAATCAGCCCCAGCATTTT.

V usage is TRBV30 and J usage is TRBJ2-2; tentatively, D is TRBD2 (5 bases). Germline-derived CDR1 and CDR2 are GTSNPN and SVGIG (reference sequence). This CDR3 contains 15 residues. The V end was cut by 2 bases, the J end by 2 bases, with 12 bases between. The CDR3, as DNA: TGTGCCTGGAGTCCCCGGACTGCCAACACCGGGGAGCTGTTTTTT. Its translation is CAWSPRTANTGELFF.